This T cell receptor (beta chain) was found in a study of blood T cells in healthy people across ages. The study, taken as a whole, reports: Unsorted PBMCs prevented conclusive naive versus antigen-experienced comparison.

On this clonotype itself: Its matching antigen is unknown.

This CDR3 has 17 amino acids. Germline CDR1 reads MNHEY; CDR2 reads SVGEGT. Trimming cost V 6 bases and J 5 bases; bases outside gene matches: 16. Together with a sample-barcoded 5' primer, a J-beta primer mix was included in a second PCR lasting about 6 to 12 cycles. In TCRdb, the 5' RACE reads were re-called with MiXCR into one record per CDR3 protein. The sample consists of about 760,000 distinct CDR3 sequences, about 25% of them appearing once. Each donor supplied roughly 9.1 milliliters of peripheral blood. These sequences were also reported in another study, on T cells of mothers and their children.

The gene calls are TRBV6-2 or TRBV6-3 and TRBJ2-3; 8 bases are a match to TRBD2. Sequenced: blood. The receptor was derived from a boy between 10 and 17 years old in good health. The CDR3 DNA is TGTGCCAGCAGCCTAGGTAGCGGGGAAAAAAGGGTAGATACGCAGTATTTT. The encoded protein is CASSLGSGEKRVDTQYF.